One sample yielded the 24 T cell receptor beta chains listed below, sequenced in a study of CD4 T cells in relation to SARS-CoV-2 and coronaviruses. No antigen has been assigned to these receptors. Data came from immunoSEQ multiplex PCR; TCRdb stores just in-frame clones and leaves some out. The sample contains tens of thousands of clones, about three quarters of which appear only once. The source material was memory CD4+ T cells from PBMCs, cultured in vitro. Every receptor here comes from an adult with COVID-19.

This clone was detected a few times. CDR3 DNA: TGCGCCAGCAGCTTGGCGGGAGATACACCGACCCAGTACTTC. It encodes CASSLAGDTPTQYF. This chain links TRBV5-1 with TRBJ2-5; D is perhaps TRBD2 (6 bases). The CDR3 length is 14 residues. The germline V and J ends were trimmed by 0 bases and 7 bases, with 13 bases remaining between them. Germline values: CDR1 SGHRS, CDR2 YFSETQ.

The CDR3 DNA reads TGTGCCAGCAGCTTAGTCATAATAGCGGGAGAAGATGAGCAGTTCTTC. Translation gives CASSLVIIAGEDEQFF. The chain employs TRBV7-9 and TRBJ2-1, with 9 bases aligning to TRBD2. With 1 base clipped from V and 8 bases from J, the junction kept 9 bases outside the gene matches. This CDR3 contains 16 residues. In germline, CDR1 is SEHNR, CDR2 FQNEAQ (reference sequence).

The genes are TRBV7-9 and TRBJ1-5; D perhaps matches TRBD1 (6 bases). This CDR3 has 14 amino acids. Trimming removed 1 base at V and 7 bases at J, with 11 bases between. Germline V CDR1 and CDR2: SEHNR, FQNEAQ (reference sequence). CDR3 amino acids: CASSLGQGHQPQHF. The CDR3 region has the DNA TGTGCCAGCAGCTTAGGGCAGGGACACCAGCCCCAGCATTTT.

V gene TRBV5-4 combines with J gene TRBJ2-5; D possibly corresponds to TRBD1 (5 bases). Germline-derived CDR1 and CDR2 are SGHNT and YYREEE (reference sequence). V lost 4 bases and J lost 2, with 15 bases in between. CDR3 size: 15 residues. CDR3 coding DNA: TGTGCCAGCAGCCTGGACACTGACTTACAAGAGACCCAGTACTTC. It yields the protein CASSLDTDLQETQYF.

This CDR3 is CASSLWGYGYTF. The CDR3 bases are TGCGCCAGCAGCTTATGGGGGTATGGCTACACCTTC. J is TRBJ1-2 and V is TRBV5-1; TRBD1 might be the D (5 bases). The V end lost 2 bases, the J end lost 5 bases, and 7 bases lay between the germline ends. The length of the CDR3 is 12 residues. In germline, CDR1 is SGHRS, CDR2 YFSETQ.

The chain is built from TRBV20-1 and TRBJ2-1, with no clear D. Looked up from germline, CDR1 is DFQATT and CDR2 is SNEGSKA (reference sequence). Between the trimmed V and J ends, which lost 8 bases and 5 bases, there was a span of 7 bases. This CDR3 spans 10 amino acids. Here the CDR3 reads CSPRHNEQFF. DNA of the CDR3: TGCAGTCCAAGACACAATGAGCAGTTCTTC.

The table lists this clone with a count of one. The chain uses TRBV13 and TRBJ2-7, with 12 bases fitting TRBD2. Germline assignment: CDR1 PRHDT and CDR2 FYEKMQ (reference sequence). The CDR3 extends over 15 amino acids. The ends lost 4 bases at V and 4 bases at J; junction bases unmatched: 5. This CDR3 reads CASSSPSGRVYEQYF. In DNA form, the CDR3 reads TGTGCCAGCAGCTCCCCTAGCGGGAGGGTTTACGAGCAGTACTTC.

This clone has a handful of counts. The rearrangement links TRBV10-3 to TRBJ2-3, with D perhaps being TRBD1 or TRBD2 (5 bases each). CDR3 length equals 12 residues. Per germline, CDR1 ENHRY and CDR2 SYGVKD. The V and J ends lost 8 bases and 2 bases respectively, with 8 bases between them. CDR3 sequence: CAIRDLTDTQYF. The CDR3 DNA is TGTGCCATCCGGGACCTCACAGATACGCAGTATTTT.

This clone occurred once. The chain couples TRBV10-1 to TRBJ1-2; D remains ambiguous. The V gene lost 8 bases and the J gene lost 2 bases, with 12 bases spanning the gap. In germline, CDR1 is WNHNN, CDR2 SYGVQD (reference sequence). CDR3 length: 13 residues. CDR3 sequence reads: CASQVGRNYGYTF. DNA for the CDR3: TGCGCCAGCCAAGTGGGGAGAAACTATGGCTACACCTTC.

The gene calls are TRBV28 and TRBJ1-2, with 9 bases that match TRBD1. There are 12 residues in the CDR3. The trim removed 6 bases at V and 8 bases at J, leaving 4 bases unmatched. CDR1 is MDHEN, CDR2 SYDVKM, per germline. CDR3 in DNA: TGTGCCAGCAGCCGGACAGGGGCCGGCTACACCTTC. Translating gives CASSRTGAGYTF.

V and J are TRBV7-6 and TRBJ2-1; the D gene is possibly TRBD2 (5 bases). This CDR3 is 16 amino acids long. Germline V CDR1 and CDR2: SGHVS, FNYEAQ. V lost 5 bases and J 2 bases, leaving 16 bases between the germline ends. The CDR3 DNA reads as TGTGCCAGCAGCCCCGGAGGCGGCATGACCTACAATGAGCAGTTCTTC. This sequence encodes CASSPGGGMTYNEQFF. Supplemented by reference TRBV7-6 and TRBJ2-1, the full variable domain reads GAGVSQSPRYKVTKRGQDVALRCDPISGHVSLYWYRQALGQGPEFLTYFNYEAQQDKSGLPNDRFSAERPEGSISTLTIQRTEQRDSAMYRCASSPGGGMTYNEQFFGPGTRLTVL.

V is TRBV19 and J is TRBJ1-2; 9 nucleotides align to TRBD1. Germline CDR1 and CDR2: LNHDA and SQIVND (reference sequence). V lost 4 bases, J lost 7 bases, and 4 bases stayed unmatched. The CDR3 consists of 13 residues. This CDR3 is CASSTTGGSGYTF. CDR3 DNA: TGTGCCAGTAGTACCACAGGGGGCAGTGGCTACACCTTC.

The chain couples TRBV5-4 to TRBJ1-1; D remains unclear. The V end was cut by 0 bases, the J end by 0 bases, with 6 bases between. CDR1 SGHNT and CDR2 YYREEE come from the germline V gene (reference sequence). CDR3 length: 14 residues. CDR3 bases: TGTGCCAGCAGCTTGGAGGTGATGAACACTGAAGCTTTCTTT. It encodes CASSLEVMNTEAFF.

The chain recombines TRBV28 with TRBJ2-1; no definite D call. The CDR3 extends over 18 amino acids. Germline CDR1 is MDHEN and CDR2 is SYDVKM. V was pared by 7 bases and J by 5 bases, with 27 bases between. The CDR3 loop is CASTQTMAGWGTDNEQFF. DNA of the CDR3: TGTGCCAGCACCCAAACGATGGCAGGATGGGGTACGGACAATGAGCAGTTCTTC. Combining the CDR3 with reference TRBV28 and TRBJ2-1 gives the whole variable domain DVKVTQSSRYLVKRTGEKVFLECVQDMDHENMFWYRQDPGLGLRLIYFSYDVKMKEKGDIPEGYSVSREKKERFSLILESASTNQTSMYLCASTQTMAGWGTDNEQFFGPGTRLTVL.

The chain uses TRBV9 and TRBJ1-6; D is ambiguous. This CDR3 has 14 amino acids. V was shortened by 0 bases and J by 9 bases, with 10 bases between the two germline ends. The germline V gene encodes CDR1 SGDLS and CDR2 YYNGEE. CDR3 protein: CASSVGKDGSPLHF. In DNA, the CDR3 is TGTGCCAGCAGCGTAGGAAAAGACGGTTCACCCCTCCACTTT.

This clone has only a few counts. The CDR3 protein is CASSPDNTEAFF. CDR3 nucleotides: TGTGCCAGCAGTCCCGATAACACTGAAGCTTTCTTT. The V gene is TRBV2, the J gene TRBJ1-1; the D is unclear. Trimming shortened V by 5 bases and J by 2 bases, and 6 bases separated the two germline ends. The CDR3 is 12 residues long. Germline V gene data show CDR1 as SNHLY and CDR2 as FYNNEI.

The J gene is TRBJ2-1, the V gene TRBV6-5, with 9 positions matching TRBD2. J lost 8 bases, V lost 6 bases, and 8 bases had no gene match. CDR1 and CDR2 from the germline V gene are MNHEY and SVGAGI. The CDR3 length is 14 residues. This CDR3 is CASRYVAGVDEQFF. The CDR3 DNA follows: TGTGCCAGCAGATACGTAGCGGGAGTGGATGAGCAGTTCTTC.

This clone was found a few times. Additional DNA sequences in this sample encode the identical CDR3. J is TRBJ2-3 and V is TRBV7-3; tentative D call: TRBD2 (6 bases). The V end lost 1 base, the J end lost 0 bases, and 8 bases lay between the germline ends. The germline gives CDR1 SGHTA, CDR2 FQGTGA. This CDR3 is built from 15 residues. CDR3 sequence (DNA): TGTGCCAGCAGCTTAATCAGCGGGAGCACAGATACGCAGTATTTT. This translates into CASSLISGSTDTQYF. The entire variable domain, with the rest obtained from reference TRBV7-3 and TRBJ2-3, is as follows: GAGVSQTPSNKVTEKGKYVELRCDPISGHTALYWYRQSLGQGPEFLIYFQGTGAADDSGLPNDRFFAVRPEGSVSTLKIQRTERGDSAVYLCASSLISGSTDTQYFGPGTRLTVL.

The rearrangement links TRBV6-5 to TRBJ1-6; possibly TRBD1 for D (5 bases). Per germline, CDR1 MNHEY and CDR2 SVGAGI. Between the trimmed V and J ends, which lost 5 bases and 5 bases, there was a span of 13 bases. CDR3 length: 15 residues. Here the CDR3 DNA reads TGTGCCAGCAGTCGGGGGTCTCCGAATAATTCACCCCTCCACTTT. Residues: CASSRGSPNNSPLHF.

The V gene is TRBV9, the J gene TRBJ1-1; 7 bases agree with TRBD1. V shed 3 bases, J shed 0 bases, and the junction held 14 bases outside the gene matches. Looked up from germline, CDR1 is SGDLS and CDR2 is YYNGEE. The CDR3 runs 18 residues. The chain's CDR3 is CASSGETGHSRLNTEAFF. CDR3 nucleotide sequence: TGTGCCAGCAGCGGGGAGACAGGGCACTCAAGATTGAACACTGAAGCTTTCTTT.

The genes are TRBV7-9 and TRBJ2-1, with D possibly matching TRBD2 (5 bases). Trimming shortened V by 1 base and J by 4 bases, and 17 bases separated the two germline ends. Looked up from germline, CDR1 is SEHNR and CDR2 is FQNEAQ (reference sequence). The length of the CDR3 is 17 residues. The CDR3, as DNA: TGTGCCAGCAGCTTAGACCTGCCCATGAGGGAATACAATGAGCAGTTCTTC. Its translation: CASSLDLPMREYNEQFF.

V and J are TRBV10-3 and TRBJ2-7; D is unclear. The V end was cut by 11 bases, the J end by 1 base, with 12 bases between. The CDR3 runs to 12 residues. Germline V lookup: CDR1 ENHRY, CDR2 SYGVKD. CDR3 loop: CAVKGSSYEQYF. In DNA, the CDR3 is TGTGCCGTCAAAGGGTCTTCCTACGAGCAGTACTTC.

The V and J genes are TRBV10-3 and TRBJ2-1, with 7 bases fitting TRBD2. Germline CDR1 ENHRY, CDR2 SYGVKD. The CDR3 has 14 amino acids. V lost 3 bases, J lost 4 bases, and 3 bases stayed unmatched. The CDR3 nucleotides read TGTGCCATCAGTGACGCTAGCGGTTACAATGAGCAGTTCTTC. Residues: CAISDASGYNEQFF.

This clone was seen only a few times. This chain links TRBV19 with TRBJ2-3; perhaps TRBD1 as D (5 bases). In germline, CDR1 is LNHDA, CDR2 SQIVND (reference sequence). The CDR3 has 15 amino acids. V lost 4 bases, J lost 4 bases, and 15 bases lay in between. Here the CDR3 reads CASSNGNQGADTQYF. DNA for the CDR3: TGTGCCAGTAGTAATGGTAATCAAGGGGCAGATACGCAGTATTTT. The complete variable domain, with remaining parts taken from reference TRBV19 and TRBJ2-3, reads DGGITQSPKYLFRKEGQNVTLSCEQNLNHDAMYWYRQDPGQGLRLIYYSQIVNDFQKGDIAEGYSVSREKKESFPLTVTSAQKNPTAFYLCASSNGNQGADTQYFGPGTRLTVL.